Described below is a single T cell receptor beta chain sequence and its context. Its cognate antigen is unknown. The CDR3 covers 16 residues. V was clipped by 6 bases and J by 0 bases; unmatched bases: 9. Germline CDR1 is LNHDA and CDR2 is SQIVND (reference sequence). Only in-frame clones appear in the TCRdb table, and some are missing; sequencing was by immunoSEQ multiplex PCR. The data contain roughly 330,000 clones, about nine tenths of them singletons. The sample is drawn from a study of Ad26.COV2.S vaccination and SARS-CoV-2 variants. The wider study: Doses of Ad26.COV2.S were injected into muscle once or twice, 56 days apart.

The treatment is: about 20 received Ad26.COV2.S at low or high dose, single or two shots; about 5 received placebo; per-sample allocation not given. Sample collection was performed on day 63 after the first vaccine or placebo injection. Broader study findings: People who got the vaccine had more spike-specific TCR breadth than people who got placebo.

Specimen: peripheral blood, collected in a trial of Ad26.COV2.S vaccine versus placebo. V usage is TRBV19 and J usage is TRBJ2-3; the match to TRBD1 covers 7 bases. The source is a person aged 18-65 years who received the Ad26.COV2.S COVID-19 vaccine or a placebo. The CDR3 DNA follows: TGTGCCAGTAGCCTGGCCGGGACAGCTAGCACAGATACGCAGTATTTT. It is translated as CASSLAGTASTDTQYF.